The 9 T cell receptor beta chains below were found in one sample sequenced in a study of spatial heterogeneity in lung cancer. Antigens for these TCRs are unknown. As for time point: sample taken at primary tumor resection. Study-wide results and caveats: Mutation counts in tumors were tracked by counts of expanded intratumoral alpha and beta TCRs.

TCRdb reprocessed the 5' RACE reads via MiXCR and lists one record per CDR3 protein. The table shows about 20,000 distinct CDR3 sequences, with 7% to 8% occurring only once. Source: lung tumor tissue, taken at surgery. The receptors come from a female donor with early-stage non-small cell lung cancer.

This clonotype was seen repeatedly, ten times or more. The genes are TRBV7-9 and TRBJ2-3, with D perhaps TRBD2 (5 bases). Deletions cut 3 bases from V and 2 bases from J, with 9 bases between. The CDR3 is 14 amino acids. Germline V gene sequence: CDR1 SEHNR, CDR2 FQNEAQ (reference sequence). CDR3 protein: CASSFSDYTDTQYF. The CDR3 region has the DNA TGTGCCAGCAGCTTTAGCGACTACACAGATACGCAGTATTTT.

By share of the sample, this clonotype is medium-sized. The genes are TRBV28 and TRBJ2-7; TRBD1 is a possible D gene (6 bases). The germline CDR1 and CDR2 sequences are MDHEN and SYDVKM. The CDR3 extends over 16 amino acids. V lost 3 bases and J 0 bases, leaving 15 bases between the germline ends. The CDR3, as DNA: TGTGCCAGCAGTTTCTCGGGTCAGACAGGCTCCTACGAGCAGTACTTC. Translating it yields CASSFSGQTGSYEQYF.

Ten or more counts support this clonotype. This sequence joins TRBV7-3 and TRBJ2-5; possibly TRBD2 for D (7 bases). The V gene's germline CDR1 is SGHTA and CDR2 FQGTGA. This CDR3 spans 15 amino acids. V lost 2 bases and J lost 4, with 14 bases in between. CDR3 coding DNA: TGTGCCAGCAGCTTACGCCCGCGGGGGCGAGAGACCCAGTACTTC. Protein sequence: CASSLRPRGRETQYF.

This clonotype was observed a handful of times. This rearrangement joins TRBV12-3 or TRBV12-4 to TRBJ1-5; 12 bases are a match to TRBD1. The V gene end was trimmed by 6 bases and the J gene end by 7 bases; junction bases not matched to a gene: 7. This CDR3 has 15 amino acids. CDR3 nucleotides: TGTGCCAGCAGACCGGGACAGGGGGCGGGACAGCCCCAGCATTTT. Amino acids: CASRPGQGAGQPQHF.

Many counts were recorded for this clonotype. The chain employs TRBV10-3 and TRBJ2-3, with TRBD2 identical over 8 bases. V was clipped by 10 bases and J by 1 base; unmatched bases: 10. The CDR3 totals 15 residues. Germline V gives CDR1 ENHRY, CDR2 SYGVKD. The CDR3 nucleotides read TGTGCCACTCTGGAAGGACTAGCTGGCACAGATACGCAGTATTTT. This encodes CATLEGLAGTDTQYF.

This clonotype was observed many times. The rearrangement joins TRBV28 to TRBJ2-6, with D hard to call. Between the trimmed V and J ends, which lost 10 bases and 3 bases, there was a span of 13 bases. Germline lookup yields CDR1 MDHEN and CDR2 SYDVKM. The CDR3 contains 14 residues. The CDR3 loop reads CATVRSDGANVLTF. Here the CDR3 DNA reads TGTGCCACGGTGAGGTCCGATGGGGCCAACGTCCTGACTTTC.

This clonotype came up many times. The chain uses TRBV5-1 and TRBJ2-7, with D unclear. Trimming cost V 0 bases and J 1 base, with 14 bases left between them. CDR3 length equals 16 residues. Germline V lookup: CDR1 SGHRS, CDR2 YFSETQ. CDR3 sequence (DNA): TGCGCCAGCAGCTTGGAGGCGGTCACCCGTTCCTACGAGCAGTACTTC. Protein sequence: CASSLEAVTRSYEQYF.

This clonotype qualifies as medium-sized (0.01 to 0.1%). The rearrangement uses TRBV7-2 and TRBJ1-2, with D hard to call. V was pared by 5 bases and J by 1 base, with 11 bases between. Germline CDR1 is SGHTA and CDR2 is FQGNSA. The CDR3 contains 14 residues. The DNA of the CDR3 is TGTGCCAGCAGCCTCGAAGGCAGTAACTATGGCTACACCTTC. Translated: CASSLEGSNYGYTF.

This clonotype was detected many times. CDR3 sequence: CASSVAAGIGEQYF. Written as DNA, the CDR3 is TGTGCCAGCAGCGTAGCGGCAGGGATTGGCGAGCAGTACTTC. The chain couples TRBV9 to TRBJ2-7; D might be TRBD1 (5 bases). Trimming took off 0 bases at V and 6 bases at J, with 13 bases between the two ends. CDR1 is SGDLS and CDR2 is YYNGEE in the germline V gene. The CDR3 spans 14 residues.